This TCR beta chain was documented in a study of cytomegalovirus exposure and HLA in healthy donors. Vbeta (60) and Jbeta (13) primers were used in the PCR. Sequencing was performed with immunoSEQ multiplex PCR; in TCRdb, only in-frame clones are kept and a portion is missing. The sample includes 150,000 or so clones, 60% to 85% of them seen just once. Looked up from germline, CDR1 is LNHNV and CDR2 is YYDKDF (reference sequence). V dropped 0 bases and J dropped 4 bases, with 15 bases sitting between them. CDR3 size: 16 residues. Findings and caveats of the study: As a later analysis showed, a missense DCLRE1C variant was linked to trimming of TCR beta V- and J-genes. As a later analysis revealed, most CMV-associated TCR beta chains appeared HLA-restricted. Rare TCR sequences predominated, though certain public TCRs were found in many donors. Diagnosis of cytomegalovirus status made by the classifier reportedly showed high specificity and sensitivity.

Concerning this clone: Its antigen remains unidentified.

The clonotype originates from a man aged 35-49 years in good health and CMV-seropositive. The sample taken for sequencing was PBMCs. This rearrangement joins TRBV15 to TRBJ1-2, with D unresolved. The CDR3 bases are TGTGCCACCAGCAGAGATGCGGGCTACCCAGGCTATGGCTACACCTTC. As protein: CATSRDAGYPGYGYTF.